This paragraph covers one T cell receptor (beta chain) sequence. The data were obtained in a study of T cells in Graves' hyperthyroidism and ophthalmopathy. Per germline, CDR1 LNHDA and CDR2 SQIVND (reference sequence). J gave up 0 bases and V 5 bases, and 5 bases lay outside the gene matches. CDR3 size: 15 residues. Amplification yielded TCR beta CDR3 regions, with RNA transcripts as the source. The HTBI set primed first-round TCR CDR3 RT-PCR. Each CDR3 protein is one row after TCRdb ran MiXCR on the multiplex PCR reads. The profile shows around 420,000 distinct CDR3 sequences, about 15% of them singletons.

This clonotype was sampled from a woman in her late teens or twenties with Graves' hyperthyroidism. Sample: blood. This chain links TRBV19 with TRBJ1-2; 8 bases fit TRBD1. The CDR3 loop reads CASSLQGAANYGYTF. The CDR3 coding sequence is TGTGCCAGTAGTCTCCAGGGGGCCGCTAACTATGGCTACACCTTC.